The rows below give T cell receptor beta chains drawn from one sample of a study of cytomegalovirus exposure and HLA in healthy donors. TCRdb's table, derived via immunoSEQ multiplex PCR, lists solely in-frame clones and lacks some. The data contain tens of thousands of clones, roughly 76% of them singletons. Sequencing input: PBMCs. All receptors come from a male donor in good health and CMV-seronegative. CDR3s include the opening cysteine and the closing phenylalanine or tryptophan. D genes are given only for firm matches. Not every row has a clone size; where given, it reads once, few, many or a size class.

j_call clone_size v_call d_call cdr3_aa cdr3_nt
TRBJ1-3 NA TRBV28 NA CASSLYGQGAPRNTIYF TGTGCCAGCAGTTTATATGGTCAGGGCGCCCCCCGAAACACCATATATTTT
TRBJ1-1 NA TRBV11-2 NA CASSSISGGHGTEAFF TGTGCCAGCAGCTCCATCTCGGGGGGGCATGGCACTGAAGCTTTCTTT
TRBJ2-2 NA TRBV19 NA CASREELNTGELFF TGTGCCAGTAGAGAGGAGTTGAACACCGGGGAGCTGTTTTTT
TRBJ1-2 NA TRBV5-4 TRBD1 CASTPLQGARGYTF TGTGCCAGCACCCCGCTGCAGGGGGCACGGGGCTACACCTTC
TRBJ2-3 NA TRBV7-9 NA CASSVTDKGTDTQYF TGTGCCAGCAGCGTCACGGACAAGGGCACAGATACGCAGTATTTT
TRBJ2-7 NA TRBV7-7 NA CASSLSLTSYEQYF TGTGCTAGCAGCTTAAGCCTTACCTCCTACGAGCAGTACTTC
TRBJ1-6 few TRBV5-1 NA CASSFTGGRSPLHF TGCGCCAGCAGCTTTACAGGTGGAAGGTCACCCCTCCACTTT
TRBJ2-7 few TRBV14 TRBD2 CASSQVRTSGSSYEQYF TGTGCCAGCAGCCAAGTAAGGACTAGCGGGAGTTCCTACGAGCAGTACTTC
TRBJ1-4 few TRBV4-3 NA CASSQDNTATNEKLFF TGCGCCAGCAGCCAAGATAACACAGCAACTAATGAAAAACTGTTTTTT
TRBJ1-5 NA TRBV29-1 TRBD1 CSAAQGTGRNQPQHF TGCAGCGCCGCCCAAGGGACAGGGAGGAATCAGCCCCAGCATTTT
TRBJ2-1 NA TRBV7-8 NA CASSLAHRDEQFF TGTGCCAGCAGCTTAGCCCACAGGGATGAGCAGTTCTTC
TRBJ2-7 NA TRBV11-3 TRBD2 CASSLVGGGQYF TGTGCCAGCAGCTTAGTGGGCGGGGGGCAGTACTTC
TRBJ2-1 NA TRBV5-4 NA CASSLTVSSYNEQFF TGTGCCAGCAGCTTGACAGTCAGCTCCTACAATGAGCAGTTCTTC
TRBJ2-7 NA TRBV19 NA CASSSRWEQYF TGTGCCAGTAGCTCTAGGTGGGAGCAGTACTTC
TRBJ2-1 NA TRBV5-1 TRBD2 CASSLGSGGFNEQFF TGCGCCAGCAGCTTGGGAAGCGGGGGGTTCAATGAGCAGTTCTTC
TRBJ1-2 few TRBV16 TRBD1 CASSQVSGQGAGYTF TGTGCCAGCAGCCAAGTCTCGGGACAGGGCGCCGGCTACACCTTC
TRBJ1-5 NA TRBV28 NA CASSANLQGSGQPQHF TGTGCCAGCAGTGCGAATTTACAGGGTTCGGGACAGCCCCAGCATTTT
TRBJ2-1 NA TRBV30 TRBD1 CAWTTTGGMNNEQFF TGTGCCTGGACCACTACAGGGGGAATGAACAATGAGCAGTTCTTC
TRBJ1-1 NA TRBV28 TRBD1 CASSPPTGVNTEAFF TGTGCCAGCAGCCCCCCGACAGGGGTGAACACTGAAGCTTTCTTT
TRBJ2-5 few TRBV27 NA CASSPYSGREQYF TGTGCCAGCAGTCCTTATAGCGGCCGGGAGCAGTACTTC
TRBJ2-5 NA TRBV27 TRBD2 CAVQRLAGGQETQYF TGTGCCGTACAAAGACTAGCGGGAGGCCAAGAGACCCAGTACTTC
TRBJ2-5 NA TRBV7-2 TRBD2 CASSYRGGPETQYF TGTGCCAGCAGCTATCGGGGGGGGCCGGAGACCCAGTACTTC
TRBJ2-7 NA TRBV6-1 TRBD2 CASSDIAGGPNEQYF TGTGCCAGCAGTGATATAGCGGGAGGGCCGAACGAGCAGTACTTC
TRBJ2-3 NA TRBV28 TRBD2 CASSLGASGRALARTDTQYF TGTGCCAGCAGTTTGGGCGCTAGCGGGAGGGCCTTGGCACGCACAGATACGCAGTATTTT
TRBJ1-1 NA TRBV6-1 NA CASSGISRDTEAFF TGTGCCAGCAGTGGGATTTCCAGGGACACTGAAGCTTTCTTT
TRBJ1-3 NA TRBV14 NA CASRSAGNTIYF TGTGCCAGCAGGTCAGCTGGAAACACCATATATTTT
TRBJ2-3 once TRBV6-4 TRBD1 CASSDSKQGAGTDTQYF TGTGCCAGCAGTGACTCGAAACAGGGGGCCGGCACAGATACGCAGTATTTT
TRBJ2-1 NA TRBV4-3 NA CASSQDTLVRGSYNEQFF TGCGCCAGCAGCCAAGATACTCTTGTTCGCGGATCATACAATGAGCAGTTCTTC
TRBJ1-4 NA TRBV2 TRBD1 CASSDRGTTNEKLFF TGTGCCAGCAGTGACAGGGGGACAACTAATGAAAAACTGTTTTTT
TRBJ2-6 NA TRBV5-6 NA CASTRMGKSSSGANVLTF TGTGCCAGCACCCGAATGGGCAAATCCAGCTCTGGGGCCAACGTCCTGACTTTC